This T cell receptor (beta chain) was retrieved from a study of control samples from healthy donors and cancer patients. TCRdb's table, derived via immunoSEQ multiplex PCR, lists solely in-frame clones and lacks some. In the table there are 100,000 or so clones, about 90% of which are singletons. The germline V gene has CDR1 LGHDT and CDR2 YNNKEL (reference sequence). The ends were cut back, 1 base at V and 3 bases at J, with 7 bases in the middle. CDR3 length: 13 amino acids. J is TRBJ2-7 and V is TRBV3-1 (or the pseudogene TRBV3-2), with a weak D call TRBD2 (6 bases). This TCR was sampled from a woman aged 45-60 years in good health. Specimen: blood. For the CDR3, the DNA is TGTGCCAGCAGCCAAGTGGGGGGCTACGAGCAGTACTTC. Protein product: CASSQVGGYEQYF.